These 9 T cell receptor beta chains originate from one sample sequenced in a study of T cell responses to AZD1222 COVID-19 vaccine. The protocol was immunoSEQ multiplex PCR, while the TCRdb copy is restricted to in-frame clones and leaves out a portion. The sample lists approximately 190,000 clones, approximately 91% occurring once. This material consisted of peripheral blood, taken on day 0 of AZD1222 vaccination. These receptors all come from an adult in good health.

CDR3: CASSLDSSGETQYF. Here the CDR3 DNA reads TGTGCCAGCAGCCTGGACAGTTCGGGGGAGACCCAGTACTTC. V is TRBV16 and J is TRBJ2-5; perhaps TRBD1 as D (6 bases). The CDR3 runs to 14 residues. Trimming stripped 4 bases from V and 5 bases from J, with 14 bases between. Germline CDR1 and CDR2: KGHSY and FQNENV.

This rearrangement joins TRBV11-2 to TRBJ2-2, with TRBD2 identical over 10 bases. The length of the CDR3 is 15 residues. After removal of 4 bases from V and 1 base from J, the junction contained 0 bases not matched to a gene. Germline V lookup: CDR1 SGHAT, CDR2 FQNNGV. CDR3 DNA sequence: TGTGCCAGCAGCTGGACTAGCGGGAACACCGGGGAGCTGTTTTTT. Its protein product is CASSWTSGNTGELFF.

The rearrangement links TRBV6-1 to TRBJ2-4; D gene unclear. Trimming stripped 0 bases from V and 1 base from J, with 10 bases between. Per the germline V gene, CDR1 is MNHNS and CDR2 is SASEGT. The CDR3 has 16 residues. CDR3 residues: CASSEATYAAKNIQYF. The CDR3 nucleotides are TGTGCCAGCAGTGAAGCTACTTATGCGGCCAAAAACATTCAGTACTTC.

This chain's CDR3 is CASSLEVPTLRYEQYF. The DNA of the CDR3 is TGTGCCAGCAGCTTAGAGGTTCCGACGCTCCGTTACGAGCAGTACTTC. This chain connects TRBV11-2 to TRBJ2-7; D ambiguous. The germline gives CDR1 SGHAT, CDR2 FQNNGV. CDR3 length: 16 residues. Trimming took off 0 bases at V and 4 bases at J, with 16 bases between the two ends.

This sequence joins TRBV7-6 and TRBJ2-2; TRBD2 matches 7 bases. The CDR3 has 15 amino acids. The junction had 9 bases not matched to a gene; V was cut back by 5 bases and J by 6 bases. Germline CDR1 and CDR2: SGHVS and FNYEAQ. The CDR3 is CASSRLAGSSGELFF. The DNA for the CDR3 is TGTGCCAGCAGCAGACTAGCAGGGTCGTCCGGGGAGCTGTTTTTT.

The chain has TRBV19 and TRBJ1-5; no reliable D call. The length of the CDR3 is 16 residues. CDR1 is LNHDA, CDR2 SQIVND, per germline (reference sequence). V lost 5 bases and J lost 5, with 19 bases in between. The CDR3 bases are TGTGCCAGTAGTCTCAAACGGGAAGGGATTGATCAGCCCCAGCATTTT. This translates into CASSLKREGIDQPQHF.

Here the CDR3 reads CASSGDVASYEQYF. DNA of the CDR3: TGTGCCAGCAGCGGAGACGTTGCAAGCTACGAGCAGTACTTC. The chain carries TRBV9 and TRBJ2-7; D not certain. Per the germline V gene, CDR1 is SGDLS and CDR2 is YYNGEE. This CDR3 has 14 residues. The ends were cut back, 3 bases at V and 3 bases at J, with 13 bases in the middle.

The chain has TRBV5-5 and TRBJ2-2, with 7 positions matching TRBD1. This CDR3 comprises 17 residues. V was clipped by 4 bases and J by 2 bases; unmatched bases: 11. Germline lookup yields CDR1 SGHKS and CDR2 YYEKEE (reference sequence). The DNA of the CDR3 is TGTGCCAGCAGCCCGACAGGGAGAGGTGCCAACACCGGGGAGCTGTTTTTT. Translated: CASSPTGRGANTGELFF.

The rearrangement uses TRBV11-2 and TRBJ2-1; 13 bases line up with TRBD2. V shed 5 bases and J 4 bases; nucleotides not matched to a gene: 5. The CDR3 has 16 amino acids. CDR1 is SGHAT and CDR2 is FQNNGV in the germline V gene. DNA for the CDR3: TGTGCCAGCAGCCCGGGGACTAGCGGGGATTACAATGAGCAGTTCTTC. Protein product: CASSPGTSGDYNEQFF.